These 17 T cell receptor beta chains were sequenced from one sample in a study of cytomegalovirus exposure and HLA in healthy donors. PCR primers comprised 60 Vbeta and 13 Jbeta primers. Libraries were prepared by immunoSEQ multiplex PCR; TCRdb keeps only in-frame clonotypes and omits some of them. Of approximately 170,000 clones listed, just under 80% are singletons. The sample was PBMCs. These receptors were collected from a man aged 18 to 35 in good health and CMV-seropositive.

The rearrangement links TRBV7-6 to TRBJ2-5; a possible D gene is TRBD2 (6 bases). The CDR3 has 14 residues. Deletions cut 5 bases from V and 5 bases from J, with 15 bases between. Germline assignment: CDR1 SGHVS and CDR2 FNYEAQ. DNA of the CDR3: TGTGCCAGCAGCCCCGACGGGGACTGGGAGACCCAGTACTTC. Protein product: CASSPDGDWETQYF. Full variable domain (rest looked up from reference TRBV7-6 and TRBJ2-5): GAGVSQSPRYKVTKRGQDVALRCDPISGHVSLYWYRQALGQGPEFLTYFNYEAQQDKSGLPNDRFSAERPEGSISTLTIQRTEQRDSAMYRCASSPDGDWETQYFGPGTRLLVL.

The chain employs TRBV7-9 and TRBJ2-1, with D tentatively TRBD1 (6 bases). Germline CDR1 is SEHNR and CDR2 is FQNEAQ (reference sequence). Between the trimmed V and J ends, which lost 5 bases and 15 bases, there was a span of 20 bases. The CDR3 consists of 13 residues. For the CDR3, the DNA is TGTGCCAGCAGCCCTCGGGATAGCAGGGGCGCGTTCTTC. Encoded protein: CASSPRDSRGAFF. Full variable domain (missing parts from reference TRBV7-9 and TRBJ2-1): DTGVSQNPRHKITKRGQNVTFRCDPISEHNRLYWYRQTLGQGPEFLTYFQNEAQLEKSRLLSDRFSAERPKGSFSTLEIQRTEQGDSAMYLCASSPRDSRGAFFGPGTRLTVL.

V gene TRBV5-1 combines with J gene TRBJ1-1; no firm D call. CDR3 length: 16 amino acids. Germline loops: CDR1 SGHRS, CDR2 YFSETQ. The V end lost 0 bases, the J end lost 0 bases, and 12 bases lay between the germline ends. CDR3 bases: TGCGCCAGCAGCTTGGCTCCGCAGGCAATGAACACTGAAGCTTTCTTT. Amino acids: CASSLAPQAMNTEAFF.

The chain couples TRBV4-3 to TRBJ2-5, with 8 bases fitting TRBD2. The CDR3 loop spans 16 amino acids. Looked up from germline, CDR1 is LGHNA and CDR2 is YSLEER. The junction had 8 bases not matched to a gene; V was cut back by 1 base and J by 4 bases. For the CDR3, the DNA is TGCGCCAGCAGCCAAGCCGGCCGGCTAGCGGGAGAGACCCAGTACTTC. This encodes CASSQAGRLAGETQYF.

The genes are TRBV5-1 and TRBJ2-5; 7 bases line up with TRBD2. The CDR3 runs to 16 residues. The V gene end was trimmed by 0 bases and the J gene end by 1 base; junction bases not matched to a gene: 6. Germline CDR1 SGHRS, CDR2 YFSETQ. The CDR3 region has the DNA TGCGCCAGCAGCTTGGCCGTTGGGACTACCCAAGAGACCCAGTACTTC. Its translation is CASSLAVGTTQETQYF.

This chain joins TRBV6-1 and TRBJ1-5; possibly TRBD1 for D (6 bases). V was shortened by 3 bases and J by 7 bases, with 19 bases between the two germline ends. The CDR3 spans 16 residues. The germline V gene encodes CDR1 MNHNS and CDR2 SASEGT. The CDR3 sequence: CASSDPLTGIEQPQHF. The CDR3 DNA reads TGTGCCAGCAGTGATCCTTTGACAGGAATAGAACAGCCCCAGCATTTT.

V usage is TRBV6-5 and J usage is TRBJ2-3; D perhaps matches TRBD1 (6 bases). The CDR3 has 14 residues. Germline CDR1 and CDR2: MNHEY and SVGAGI. Trimming took off 4 bases at V and 2 bases at J, with 10 bases between the two ends. The CDR3 is CASSWQGSTDTQYF. For the CDR3, the DNA is TGTGCCAGCAGTTGGCAGGGGTCCACAGATACGCAGTATTTT.

This clone was picked up a small number of times. CDR3 sequence (DNA): TGCGCCAGCAGCTTGGAAGCTCAAACCCCCTACGAGCAGTACTTC. This translates into CASSLEAQTPYEQYF. The rearrangement links TRBV5-1 to TRBJ2-7; no clear D. Germline V gives CDR1 SGHRS, CDR2 YFSETQ. Trimming shortened V by 0 bases and J by 2 bases, and 12 bases separated the two germline ends. The length of the CDR3 is 15 residues.

The chain uses TRBV13 and TRBJ1-2; D is perhaps TRBD1 (6 bases). This CDR3 region has 15 residues. The germline V gene encodes CDR1 PRHDT and CDR2 FYEKMQ (reference sequence). The V and J ends lost 5 bases and 4 bases respectively, with 17 bases between them. CDR3 region: CASSTGQQNIYGYTF. The CDR3 DNA sequence: TGTGCCAGCAGCACCGGACAGCAGAACATCTATGGCTACACCTTC. Filled out from reference TRBV13 and TRBJ1-2, the complete variable domain reads AAGVIQSPRHLIKEKRETATLKCYPIPRHDTVYWYQQGPGQDPQFLISFYEKMQSDKGSIPDRFSAQQFSDYHSELNMSSLELGDSALYFCASSTGQQNIYGYTFGSGTRLTVV.

This clone was counted a few times. This chain joins TRBV7-3 and TRBJ1-2; maybe TRBD1 (5 bases). CDR1 and CDR2 from the germline V gene are SGHTA and FQGTGA. The CDR3 runs to 14 residues. V was clipped by 1 base and J by 8 bases, with 14 bases between them. The CDR3 DNA reads TGTGCCAGCAGCTTAATTGGAGGGGCGGAGGGCTACACCTTC. Protein: CASSLIGGAEGYTF.

The genes are TRBV29-1 and TRBJ1-1; TRBD1 agrees at 10 bases. The V and J ends lost 7 bases and 5 bases, in that order; junction bases with no gene match: 4. The CDR3 runs to 12 residues. Germline CDR1 SQVTM, CDR2 ANQGSEA. CDR3 DNA sequence: TGCAGCGGCGGGACAGGGGTGACTGAAGCTTTCTTT. It codes for CSGGTGVTEAFF. Supplemented by reference TRBV29-1 and TRBJ1-1, the full variable domain reads SAVISQKPSRDICQRGTSLTIQCQVDSQVTMMFWYRQQPGQSLTLIATANQGSEATYESGFVIDKFPISRPNLTFSTLTVSNMSPEDSSIYLCSGGTGVTEAFFGQGTRLTVV.

The V call is TRBV27, the J call TRBJ1-4; D possibly corresponds to TRBD1 (5 bases). Trimming pared 2 bases from V and 8 bases from J, leaving 15 bases between. Per the germline V gene, CDR1 is MNHEY and CDR2 is SMNVEV (reference sequence). The CDR3 length is 15 residues. For the CDR3, the DNA is TGTGCCAGCAGTTTACGGCTCAGGGTAGGAGAAAAACTGTTTTTT. Protein sequence: CASSLRLRVGEKLFF.

The chain uses TRBV27 and TRBJ2-7, with TRBD1 matching 10 bases. The CDR3 runs to 13 residues. V trimming: 7 bases; J trimming: 5 bases; junction bases outside the gene matches: 5. Germline CDR1 is MNHEY and CDR2 is SMNVEV (reference sequence). The CDR3 is CASTSGTGDEQYF. CDR3 DNA sequence: TGTGCCAGCACCTCCGGGACAGGGGACGAGCAGTACTTC.

The rearrangement joins TRBV11-3 to TRBJ2-7; TRBD1 is a possible D gene (5 bases). CDR1 is SGHNT, CDR2 YENEEA, per germline. V lost 4 bases and J 3 bases, leaving 10 bases between the germline ends. The CDR3 runs 13 residues. The CDR3: CASSSTQGYEQYF. CDR3 nucleotides: TGTGCCAGCAGCTCAACTCAGGGCTACGAGCAGTACTTC.

This chain joins TRBV5-4 and TRBJ2-7, with 8 bases fitting TRBD2. Germline CDR1 and CDR2: SGHNT and YYREEE (reference sequence). The CDR3 totals 17 residues. V was pared by 4 bases and J by 4 bases, with 16 bases of the junction left unmatched. The CDR3 region is CASSRSGTSGGGYEQYF. The CDR3 DNA reads TGTGCCAGCAGCCGCTCAGGGACTAGTGGGGGAGGTTACGAGCAGTACTTC.

This clone was counted a few times. The chain combines TRBV7-2 with TRBJ1-1, with D uncertain. With 1 base removed from V and 0 bases from J, the gap between germline ends came to 12 bases. Germline V gene sequence: CDR1 SGHTA, CDR2 FQGNSA. The CDR3 runs to 16 residues. For the CDR3, the DNA is TGTGCCAGCAGCTTAGAAGTCGCAGGCATGAACACTGAAGCTTTCTTT. It encodes CASSLEVAGMNTEAFF.

The chain has TRBV28 and TRBJ2-7; 11 nucleotides line up with TRBD1. J gave up 4 bases and V 3 bases, and 8 bases lay outside the gene matches. This CDR3 has 16 residues. CDR1 and CDR2 (germline): MDHEN, SYDVKM. CDR3 nucleotide sequence: TGTGCCAGCAGTTTTGGTTTGGGGACAGGGGGGTACGAGCAGTACTTC. As protein: CASSFGLGTGGYEQYF.